The present T cell receptor (beta chain) was sequenced within a study of neurological immune-mediated disorders. The table lists this clonotype with many counts. Antigen: not known. This CDR3 has 12 amino acids. Germline trimming cut 3 bases from V and 5 bases from J; bases unmatched to any gene: 4. The germline gives CDR1 DFQATT, CDR2 SNEGSKA (reference sequence). The cDNA was synthesized by means of template-switch 5'RACE, which was carried out with 10-nucleotide random UMIs. TCRdb re-called the 5' RACE reads with MiXCR, one entry per CDR3 protein. Among about 35,000 distinct CDR3 sequences listed, 3.5% to 4.5% were seen once. Notes on the study in general: No CDR3 amino acid sequences were shared by expanded clones across subjects, suggesting private repertoires in all groups. HTLV-1-associated myelopathy had the most TCR clonal expansion, while multiple sclerosis had the least, a level that fell below healthy controls.

V is TRBV20-1 and J is TRBJ2-7; TRBD1 agrees at 7 bases. This receptor was obtained from a man aged 30 to 39 with multiple sclerosis. Sequencing input: PBMCs. The CDR3 bases are TGCAGTGCTAGGACAGGGCTGGACGAGCAGTACTTC. It yields the protein CSARTGLDEQYF.